The table lists the clone carrying this TCR beta chain with many counts. The sample originates from a study of kidney transplant recipient with SARS-CoV-2 infection. Germline CDR1 reads ENHRY; CDR2 reads SYGVKD. The CDR3 totals 14 residues. Trimming removed 0 bases from V and 4 bases from J; junction bases left unmatched: 1. TCRdb independently ran MiXCR on the reads; one entry per CDR3 protein. The profile covers approximately 250,000 distinct CDR3 sequences, with about 28% appearing a single time and under 9.5% taken by the ten largest. The sample in question was a blood sample, obtained at baseline and between days 110 and 120 from a kidney transplant recipient. This chain joins TRBV10-3 and TRBJ2-5, with 8 bases identical to TRBD2. The TCR originated in a male patient in his 30s who had COVID-19 and was a kidney transplant recipient. The graft donor may have contributed some T cells. The CDR3 DNA follows: TGTGCCATCAGTGAGTCTAGCGGGATAGAGACCCAGTACTTC. Protein product: CAISESSGIETQYF.